The T cell receptor (beta chain) under discussion was sequenced for a study of blood T cells in healthy people across ages. Germline V gene lookup returns CDR1 SQVTM and CDR2 ANQGSEA. With 6 bases removed from V and 3 bases from J, the gap between germline ends came to 11 bases. The CDR3 consists of 13 residues. Then a second PCR, running roughly 7 to 11 cycles, was carried out with a sample-barcoded 5' primer and a J-beta primer mix. TCRdb used MiXCR to reprocess the 5' RACE reads, holding one entry per CDR3 protein. This sample has some 1.5 million distinct CDR3 sequences, with roughly 27% found just once. This clonotype was detected a few times.

The sequenced material came from blood. The sequence derives from a woman younger than 45 in good health. The chain combines TRBV29-1 with TRBJ1-4; TRBD1 is a possible D gene (5 bases). The CDR3 sequence: CSVGGSANEKLFF. CDR3 nucleotides: TGCAGCGTGGGGGGGTCGGCTAATGAAAAACTGTTTTTT.